Here is one TCR beta chain with its context. What it binds is unknown. The PCR ran on 60 Vbeta and 13 Jbeta primers. The method was immunoSEQ multiplex PCR; TCRdb's version includes in-frame clones alone and lacks a portion of them. The sample records approximately 170,000 clones, 85% being singletons. The source of the sample is a study of cytomegalovirus exposure and HLA in healthy donors. Turning to the study itself: Early released data comprised tens of millions of unique TCRs from HLA-typed donors.

The study, taken as a whole, reports: Donors belonging to an Asian-associated ancestry cluster reportedly showed fewer N-insertions in productive TCRs than the approximately 680-donor mean, according to what a later analysis found. Sequencing depth roughly uniform across donors was assumed in presence/absence analyses. An observed cluster of highly shared sequence variants was recorded as a likely sequencing artifact.

The ends were cut back, 1 base at V and 5 bases at J, with 14 bases in the middle. Germline V gene lookup returns CDR1 SGHAT and CDR2 FQNNGV. The CDR3 is 15 residues long. The sequence was obtained from a boy younger than 10 in good health and CMV-seronegative. V usage is TRBV11-2 and J usage is TRBJ1-1; perhaps TRBD1 as D (5 bases). Sequencing used PBMCs. The CDR3 region is CASSLVARGFTEAFF. CDR3 DNA: TGTGCCAGCAGCTTAGTTGCTAGGGGTTTTACTGAAGCTTTCTTT.